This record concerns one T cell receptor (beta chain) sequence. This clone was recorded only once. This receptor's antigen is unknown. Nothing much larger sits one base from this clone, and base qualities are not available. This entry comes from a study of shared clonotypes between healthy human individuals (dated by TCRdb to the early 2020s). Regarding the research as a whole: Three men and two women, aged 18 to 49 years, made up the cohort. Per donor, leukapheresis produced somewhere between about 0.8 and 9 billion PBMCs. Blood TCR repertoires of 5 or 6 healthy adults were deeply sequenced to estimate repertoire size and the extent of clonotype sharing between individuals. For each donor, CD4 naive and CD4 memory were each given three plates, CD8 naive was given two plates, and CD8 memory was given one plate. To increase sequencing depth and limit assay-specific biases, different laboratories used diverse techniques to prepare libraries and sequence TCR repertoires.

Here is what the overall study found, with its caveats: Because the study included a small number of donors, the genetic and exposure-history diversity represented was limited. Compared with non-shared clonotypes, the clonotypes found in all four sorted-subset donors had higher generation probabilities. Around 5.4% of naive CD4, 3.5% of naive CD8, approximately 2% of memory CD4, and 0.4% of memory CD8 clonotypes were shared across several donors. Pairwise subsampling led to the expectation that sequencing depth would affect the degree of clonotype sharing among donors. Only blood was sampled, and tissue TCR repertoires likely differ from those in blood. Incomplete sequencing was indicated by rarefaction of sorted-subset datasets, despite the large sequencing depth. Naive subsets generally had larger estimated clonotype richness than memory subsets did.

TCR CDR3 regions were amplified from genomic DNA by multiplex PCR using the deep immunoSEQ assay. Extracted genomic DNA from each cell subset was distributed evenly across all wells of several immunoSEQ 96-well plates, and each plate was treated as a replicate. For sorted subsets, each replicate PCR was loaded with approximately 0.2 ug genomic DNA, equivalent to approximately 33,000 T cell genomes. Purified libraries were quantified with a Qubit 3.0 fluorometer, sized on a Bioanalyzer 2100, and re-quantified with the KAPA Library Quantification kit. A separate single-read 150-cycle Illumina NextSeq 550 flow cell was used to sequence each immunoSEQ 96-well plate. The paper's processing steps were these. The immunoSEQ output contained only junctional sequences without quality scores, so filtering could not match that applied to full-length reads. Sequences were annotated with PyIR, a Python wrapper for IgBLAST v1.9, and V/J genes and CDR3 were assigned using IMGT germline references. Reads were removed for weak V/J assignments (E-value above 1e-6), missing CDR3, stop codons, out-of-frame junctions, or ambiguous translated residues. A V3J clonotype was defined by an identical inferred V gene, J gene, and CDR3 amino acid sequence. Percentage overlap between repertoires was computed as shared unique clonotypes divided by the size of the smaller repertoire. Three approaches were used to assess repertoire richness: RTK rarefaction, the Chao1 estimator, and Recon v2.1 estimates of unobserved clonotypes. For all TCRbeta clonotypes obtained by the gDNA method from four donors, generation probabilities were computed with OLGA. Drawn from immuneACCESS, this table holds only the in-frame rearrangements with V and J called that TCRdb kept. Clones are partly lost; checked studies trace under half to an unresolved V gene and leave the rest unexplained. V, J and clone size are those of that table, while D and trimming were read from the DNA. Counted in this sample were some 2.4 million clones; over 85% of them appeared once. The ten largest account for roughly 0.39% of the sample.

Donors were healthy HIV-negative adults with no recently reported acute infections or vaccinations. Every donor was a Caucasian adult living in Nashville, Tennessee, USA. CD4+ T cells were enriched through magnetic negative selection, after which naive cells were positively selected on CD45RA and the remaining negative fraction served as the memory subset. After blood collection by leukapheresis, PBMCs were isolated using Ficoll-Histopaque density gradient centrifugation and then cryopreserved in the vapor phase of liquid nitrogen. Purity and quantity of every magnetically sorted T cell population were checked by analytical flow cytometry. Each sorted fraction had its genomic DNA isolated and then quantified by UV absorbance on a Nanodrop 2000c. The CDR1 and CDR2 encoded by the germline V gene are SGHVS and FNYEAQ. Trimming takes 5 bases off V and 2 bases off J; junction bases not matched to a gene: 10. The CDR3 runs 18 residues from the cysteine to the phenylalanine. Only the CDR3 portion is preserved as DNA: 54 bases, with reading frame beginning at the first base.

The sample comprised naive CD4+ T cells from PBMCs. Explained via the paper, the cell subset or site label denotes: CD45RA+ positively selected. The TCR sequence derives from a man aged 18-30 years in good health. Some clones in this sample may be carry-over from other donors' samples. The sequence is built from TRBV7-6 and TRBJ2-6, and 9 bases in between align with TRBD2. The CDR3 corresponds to CASSPRRVAGAGANVLTF. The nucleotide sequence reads TGTGCCAGCAGCCCCCGAAGGGTAGCGGGAGCTGGGGCCAACGTCCTGACTTTC. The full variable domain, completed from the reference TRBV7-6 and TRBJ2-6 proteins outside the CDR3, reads GAGVSQSPRYKVTKRGQDVALRCDPISGHVSLYWYRQALGQGPEFLTYFNYEAQQDKSGLPNDRFSAERPEGSISTLTIQRTEQRDSAMYRCASSPRRVAGAGANVLTFGAGSRLTVL.